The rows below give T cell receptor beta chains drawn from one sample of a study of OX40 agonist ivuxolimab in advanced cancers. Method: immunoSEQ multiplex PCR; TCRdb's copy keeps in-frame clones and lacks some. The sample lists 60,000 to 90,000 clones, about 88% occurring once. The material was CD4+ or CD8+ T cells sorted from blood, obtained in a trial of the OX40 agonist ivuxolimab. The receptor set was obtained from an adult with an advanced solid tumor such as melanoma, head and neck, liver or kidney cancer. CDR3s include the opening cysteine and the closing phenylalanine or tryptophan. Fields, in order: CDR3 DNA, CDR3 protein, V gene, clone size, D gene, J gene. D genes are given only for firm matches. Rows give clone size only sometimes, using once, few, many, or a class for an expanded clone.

CDR3 DNA: TGTGCCAGTAGATCCCCGGCCAGTGCTGGAAACACCATATATTTT
CDR3 protein: CASRSPASAGNTIYF
V gene: TRBV19
clone size: .
D gene: .
J gene: TRBJ1-3

CDR3 DNA: TGCAGCGTTGAAGTCGCGGGAGGACCTTGGGATACGCAGTATTTT
CDR3 protein: CSVEVAGGPWDTQYF
V gene: TRBV29-1
clone size: .
D gene: TRBD2
J gene: TRBJ2-3

CDR3 DNA: TGTGCCAGCAGTTTACGTTCTCAGGGTGACATTCAGTACTTC
CDR3 protein: CASSLRSQGDIQYF
V gene: TRBV28
clone size: .
D gene: .
J gene: TRBJ2-4

CDR3 DNA: TGTGCCAGCAGGTGGTGGGGAACTCTATACGAGCAGTACTTC
CDR3 protein: CASRWWGTLYEQYF
V gene: TRBV11-2
clone size: few
D gene: .
J gene: TRBJ2-7

CDR3 DNA: TGTGCCAGCAATTCGGGACAGCTAATAATTGGCTACACCTTC
CDR3 protein: CASNSGQLIIGYTF
V gene: TRBV2
clone size: .
D gene: TRBD1
J gene: TRBJ1-2

CDR3 DNA: TGTGCCACCTACTTAGCCGAGGGATTATTCCGTCCTGGCAATCAGCCCCAGCATTTT
CDR3 protein: CATYLAEGLFRPGNQPQHF
V gene: TRBV28
clone size: .
D gene: .
J gene: TRBJ1-5

CDR3 DNA: TGCGCCAGCAGCTTTCCCTGGAACAATGAGCAGTTCTTC
CDR3 protein: CASSFPWNNEQFF
V gene: TRBV5-1
clone size: .
D gene: .
J gene: TRBJ2-1

CDR3 DNA: TGTGCCAGCAGTGAAGCGGGGACGCGGAATGAAAAACTGTTTTTT
CDR3 protein: CASSEAGTRNEKLFF
V gene: TRBV2
clone size: .
D gene: .
J gene: TRBJ1-4

CDR3 DNA: TGTGCCTCACGGCCACAACACAGGGGACTGAACACCGGGGAGCTGTTTTTT
CDR3 protein: CASRPQHRGLNTGELFF
V gene: TRBV19
clone size: .
D gene: .
J gene: TRBJ2-2

CDR3 DNA: TGTGCCAGCAGTTTCTCATCCGGAGGAGGTCAGCCCCAGCATTTT
CDR3 protein: CASSFSSGGGQPQHF
V gene: TRBV28
clone size: .
D gene: .
J gene: TRBJ1-5

CDR3 DNA: TGTGCCAGCAGTTCCCCCGGACGGAACAATCAGCCCCAGCATTTT
CDR3 protein: CASSSPGRNNQPQHF
V gene: TRBV28
clone size: .
D gene: .
J gene: TRBJ1-5

CDR3 DNA: TGTGCCAGCAGCCCGCAATGGGGCAGGAATTCTGGGGCCAACGTCCTGACTTTC
CDR3 protein: CASSPQWGRNSGANVLTF
V gene: TRBV7-2
clone size: .
D gene: .
J gene: TRBJ2-6

CDR3 DNA: TGTGCCACCAGCAGAGTCGGAACAGGCGGTAATGAGCAGTTCTTC
CDR3 protein: CATSRVGTGGNEQFF
V gene: TRBV15
clone size: .
D gene: .
J gene: TRBJ2-1

CDR3 DNA: TGTGCCAGCAGCCGGGACAGGGGGGAACATGAGCAGTTCTTC
CDR3 protein: CASSRDRGEHEQFF
V gene: TRBV7-8
clone size: .
D gene: TRBD1
J gene: TRBJ2-1

CDR3 DNA: TGTGCCATCAGTGAGCACGGGAGGGGGACTAGCGGGAGGACCTACGAGCAGTACTTC
CDR3 protein: CAISEHGRGTSGRTYEQYF
V gene: TRBV10-3
clone size: .
D gene: TRBD2
J gene: TRBJ2-7

CDR3 DNA: TGTGCCACCAGCCCGTCGAGGGGTCCAAACGAGCAGTACTTC
CDR3 protein: CATSPSRGPNEQYF
V gene: TRBV15
clone size: .
D gene: .
J gene: TRBJ2-7

CDR3 DNA: TGTGCCAGCACAACGGGACAGGGGGCAGATACGCAGTATTTT
CDR3 protein: CASTTGQGADTQYF
V gene: TRBV2
clone size: .
D gene: TRBD1
J gene: TRBJ2-3

CDR3 DNA: TGTGCCAGCAGCTTCGGGACGGAATACACTGAAGCTTTCTTT
CDR3 protein: CASSFGTEYTEAFF
V gene: TRBV7-2
clone size: once
D gene: .
J gene: TRBJ1-1

CDR3 DNA: TGTGCCAGCAGCTTAGGACTAGCGGTCACCGGGGAGCTGTTTTTT
CDR3 protein: CASSLGLAVTGELFF
V gene: TRBV7-9
clone size: .
D gene: TRBD2
J gene: TRBJ2-2

CDR3 DNA: TGCGCCAGCAGCCCCGGCAGCGCGGAAGTTGAAGCTTTCTTT
CDR3 protein: CASSPGSAEVEAFF
V gene: TRBV4-1
clone size: .
D gene: .
J gene: TRBJ1-1

CDR3 DNA: TGTGCCAGCTGCCCCTCGGGGGTCTATAGCAATCAGCCCCAGCATTTT
CDR3 protein: CASCPSGVYSNQPQHF
V gene: TRBV27
clone size: .
D gene: .
J gene: TRBJ1-5

CDR3 DNA: TGCGCCAGCACTCTAGCTGCCCGCACAGATACGCAGTATTTT
CDR3 protein: CASTLAARTDTQYF
V gene: TRBV5-1
clone size: once
D gene: .
J gene: TRBJ2-3

CDR3 DNA: TGTGCCAGCAGTTATGGGACAGGGGGCGCCTACGAGCAGTACTTC
CDR3 protein: CASSYGTGGAYEQYF
V gene: TRBV6-5
clone size: .
D gene: TRBD1
J gene: TRBJ2-7

CDR3 DNA: TGTGCCAGCAGCGTGTCAGGGGGTTGGGGAGGCTACACCTTC
CDR3 protein: CASSVSGGWGGYTF
V gene: TRBV9
clone size: .
D gene: TRBD1
J gene: TRBJ1-2

CDR3 DNA: TGTGCCAGCAGCTTGAGCGGGAGATTTGCAGATACGCAGTATTTT
CDR3 protein: CASSLSGRFADTQYF
V gene: TRBV5-6
clone size: .
D gene: TRBD2
J gene: TRBJ2-3

CDR3 DNA: TGCGCCAGCAGCCAAGACGTGCAGGGGGCATACGAGCAGTACTTC
CDR3 protein: CASSQDVQGAYEQYF
V gene: TRBV4-3
clone size: .
D gene: TRBD1
J gene: TRBJ2-7

CDR3 DNA: TGCGCCAGCAGCCAAGTCCTGAACAGGGAGTACGAGCAGTACTTC
CDR3 protein: CASSQVLNREYEQYF
V gene: TRBV4-1
clone size: .
D gene: .
J gene: TRBJ2-7

CDR3 DNA: TGTGCCAGCAGTTTTGACACTACGAACACTGAAGCTTTCTTT
CDR3 protein: CASSFDTTNTEAFF
V gene: TRBV27
clone size: once
D gene: .
J gene: TRBJ1-1

CDR3 DNA: TGTGCCAGCAGCCCCCTCGGGGGCACCAACTATGGCTACACCTTC
CDR3 protein: CASSPLGGTNYGYTF
V gene: TRBV11-3
clone size: .
D gene: .
J gene: TRBJ1-2

CDR3 DNA: TGTGCCAGTAGTAGTGGGGGGCCTGCTGGCTACACCTTC
CDR3 protein: CASSSGGPAGYTF
V gene: TRBV19
clone size: few
D gene: .
J gene: TRBJ1-2

CDR3 DNA: TGTGCCAGCAGCGCCATATCAGGGGGCTATGGCTACACCTTC
CDR3 protein: CASSAISGGYGYTF
V gene: TRBV5-6
clone size: .
D gene: TRBD1
J gene: TRBJ1-2

CDR3 DNA: TGTGCCAGTAGTATTACGGGGAGCAATCAGCCCCAGCATTTT
CDR3 protein: CASSITGSNQPQHF
V gene: TRBV19
clone size: once
D gene: .
J gene: TRBJ1-5

CDR3 DNA: TGTGCCAGCAGCCCGGACAGGAACTATGGCTACACCTTC
CDR3 protein: CASSPDRNYGYTF
V gene: TRBV5-4
clone size: .
D gene: TRBD1
J gene: TRBJ1-2

CDR3 DNA: TGTGCCAGCAGCTTTGAATATAGCACAGATACGCAGTATTTT
CDR3 protein: CASSFEYSTDTQYF
V gene: TRBV7-9
clone size: .
D gene: .
J gene: TRBJ2-3

CDR3 DNA: TGCGCCAGCAGCTCAGGGGATTCAAGAAACTCTGGGGCCAACGTCCTGACTTTC
CDR3 protein: CASSSGDSRNSGANVLTF
V gene: TRBV5-1
clone size: .
D gene: .
J gene: TRBJ2-6

CDR3 DNA: TGCGCCAGCAGCTTGGGGGCAACCAACACTGAAGCTTTCTTT
CDR3 protein: CASSLGATNTEAFF
V gene: TRBV5-1
clone size: .
D gene: .
J gene: TRBJ1-1

CDR3 DNA: TGTGCCAGCCAACAGCTGACCTACGAGCAGTACTTC
CDR3 protein: CASQQLTYEQYF
V gene: TRBV6-5
clone size: .
D gene: .
J gene: TRBJ2-7

CDR3 DNA: TGTGCCAGCAGCTCGGGACTTCTCCAAGAGACCCAGTACTTC
CDR3 protein: CASSSGLLQETQYF
V gene: TRBV5-4
clone size: .
D gene: .
J gene: TRBJ2-5

CDR3 DNA: TGTGCCGCCCAAAATGGCGCAGCACAGGGGGGCTACACCTTC
CDR3 protein: CAAQNGAAQGGYTF
V gene: TRBV7-3
clone size: few
D gene: TRBD1
J gene: TRBJ1-2

CDR3 DNA: TGCGCCAGCAGCGTCAGGGACAGGGTAACGGGCACTGAAGCTTTCTTT
CDR3 protein: CASSVRDRVTGTEAFF
V gene: TRBV5-1
clone size: .
D gene: TRBD1
J gene: TRBJ1-1

CDR3 DNA: TGCGCCAGCAGCCAGGACAGCCGAGTCTATGGCTACACCTTC
CDR3 protein: CASSQDSRVYGYTF
V gene: TRBV4-1
clone size: few
D gene: .
J gene: TRBJ1-2

CDR3 DNA: TGTGCCAGCACCCCGAGACTAGCGGGATTGAATGAGCAGTTCTTC
CDR3 protein: CASTPRLAGLNEQFF
V gene: TRBV6-6
clone size: .
D gene: TRBD2
J gene: TRBJ2-1

CDR3 DNA: TGTGCCAGCAGCCAAGGGGCTACCTCGGGGACGCAGTATTTT
CDR3 protein: CASSQGATSGTQYF
V gene: TRBV7-2
clone size: .
D gene: .
J gene: TRBJ2-3

CDR3 DNA: TGTGCCAGCAGCCCCCGGTACAGGGGATCATACGAGCAGTACTTC
CDR3 protein: CASSPRYRGSYEQYF
V gene: TRBV5-6
clone size: .
D gene: TRBD1
J gene: TRBJ2-7

CDR3 DNA: TGCGCCAGCAGCTCAGATGGGGGCTCTGGGGCCAACGTCCTGACTTTC
CDR3 protein: CASSSDGGSGANVLTF
V gene: TRBV5-1
clone size: .
D gene: .
J gene: TRBJ2-6

CDR3 DNA: TGTGCCAGTTCGGGCGGGATAGACCAAGAGACCCAGTACTTC
CDR3 protein: CASSGGIDQETQYF
V gene: TRBV6-1
clone size: .
D gene: .
J gene: TRBJ2-5